Listed here are 30 T cell receptor beta chains from one sample, sequenced in a study of T cell responses to AZD1222 COVID-19 vaccine. Profiling relied on immunoSEQ multiplex PCR, and the TCRdb table lists in-frame clones only, not all of them. The sample carries about 110,000 clones, about 85% recorded once. Sequenced material: peripheral blood, taken on day 0 of AZD1222 vaccination. The receptors stem from an adult in good health.

The chain recombines TRBV4-3 with TRBJ2-5; 9 nucleotides align to TRBD1. There are 16 residues in the CDR3. Looked up from germline, CDR1 is LGHNA and CDR2 is YSLEER. V lost 0 bases and J lost 5; bases outside the gene matches: 7. This chain's CDR3 is CASSQDGPGTGETQYF. DNA for the CDR3: TGCGCCAGCAGCCAAGATGGCCCCGGGACAGGGGAGACCCAGTACTTC.

Comment on this clone: Other DNA sequences in the same sample also yield this CDR3. The CDR3 region is CASSMGQLNTEAFF. CDR3 coding DNA: TGTGCCAGTAGTATGGGACAGTTGAACACTGAAGCTTTCTTT. The chain combines TRBV19 with TRBJ1-1, with 7 positions matching TRBD1. The CDR3 contains 14 residues. Germline V gives CDR1 LNHDA, CDR2 SQIVND (reference sequence). The junction had 1 base not matched to a gene; V was cut back by 3 bases and J by 0 bases.

The rearrangement joins TRBV11-2 to TRBJ1-5; no clear D. V lost 0 bases to trimming and J lost 7 bases, with 7 bases between them. There are 13 residues in the CDR3. CDR1 SGHAT and CDR2 FQNNGV come from the germline V gene. The CDR3 sequence is CASSLERGQPQHF. The CDR3 nucleotides are TGTGCCAGCAGCTTAGAACGTGGGCAGCCCCAGCATTTT.

The chain has TRBV5-1 and TRBJ1-3; no clear D. The V end was cut by 3 bases, the J end by 0 bases, with 13 bases between. The CDR3 contains 16 residues. The V gene's germline CDR1 is SGHRS and CDR2 YFSETQ. CDR3 bases: TGCGCCAGCAGCTCGATGGGATCCGCCTCTGGAAACACCATATATTTT. This translates into CASSSMGSASGNTIYF.

V gene TRBV2 combines with J gene TRBJ2-3, with a possible D match to TRBD2 (6 bases). The V gene's germline CDR1 is SNHLY and CDR2 FYNNEI. The CDR3 sequence is 16 residues long. V dropped 8 bases and J dropped 6 bases, with 24 bases sitting between them. CDR3 loop: CASEIKRVGGADTQYF. The CDR3 DNA reads as TGTGCCAGCGAAATTAAAAGGGTGGGGGGTGCGGATACGCAGTATTTT. Full variable domain (remainder filled in from reference TRBV2 and TRBJ2-3): EPEVTQTPSHQVTQMGQEVILRCVPISNHLYFYWYRQILGQKVEFLVSFYNNEISEKSEIFDDQFSVERPDGSNFTLKIRSTKLEDSAMYFCASEIKRVGGADTQYFGPGTRLTVL.

This clone was observed a handful of times. The chain has TRBV18 and TRBJ2-7; 12 bases are a match to TRBD2. The CDR3 runs 16 residues. Germline V lookup: CDR1 KGHSH, CDR2 LQKENI. The V segment lost 3 bases and the J segment 1 base; nucleotides outside the gene matches: 4. The CDR3 DNA reads as TGTGCCAGCTCACCGGTACTAGCGGGAGGATCCTACGAGCAGTACTTC. Translation gives CASSPVLAGGSYEQYF.

This chain connects TRBV3-1 (or the pseudogene TRBV3-2) to TRBJ1-2; D not resolved. Trimming stripped 0 bases from V and 1 base from J, with 9 bases between. The CDR3 spans 15 residues. Germline V CDR1 and CDR2: LGHDT, YNNKEL (reference sequence). CDR3 nucleotides: TGTGCCAGCAGCCAAGAACTCGGTATTAACTATGGCTACACCTTC. Translated: CASSQELGINYGYTF.

This chain uses TRBV21-1 with TRBJ1-5; the table gives TRBD1 as D, unverified against the DNA. TRBV21-1 is annotated as a pseudogene. The CDR3 runs 18 residues. CDR3 coding DNA: TGTGCCAGCAGCAAAGAAGAGTATGACGACAGACTCAATCAGCCCCAGCATTTT. It codes for CASSKEEYDDRLNQPQHF.

The chain links TRBV18 to TRBJ1-1; D is perhaps TRBD1 (6 bases). Trimming removed 0 bases from V and 2 bases from J, with 13 bases in between. The CDR3 has 16 amino acids. Germline assignment: CDR1 KGHSH and CDR2 LQKENI. The CDR3 loop is CASSPPAGAVNTEAFF. In nucleotides, the CDR3 is TGTGCCAGCTCACCACCGGCAGGGGCAGTCAACACTGAAGCTTTCTTT.

This chain joins TRBV28 and TRBJ1-6; 8 nucleotides match TRBD1. The V and J ends lost 5 bases and 6 bases, in that order; junction bases with no gene match: 3. CDR1 is MDHEN, CDR2 SYDVKM, per germline. This CDR3 is built from 14 residues. CDR3 nucleotides: TGTGCCAGCAGTACAGGGGGTCCTAATTCACCCCTCCACTTT. Translation gives CASSTGGPNSPLHF.

The chain uses TRBV6-5 and TRBJ1-6; TRBD1 matches 9 bases. The CDR3 consists of 15 residues. With 5 bases clipped from V and 4 bases from J, the junction kept 3 bases outside the gene matches. Germline lookup yields CDR1 MNHEY and CDR2 SVGAGI. This chain's CDR3 is CASSPGQGYNSPLHF. CDR3 in DNA: TGTGCCAGCAGTCCGGGACAGGGTTATAATTCACCCCTCCACTTT.

The chain joins TRBV5-4 to TRBJ2-5; TRBD2 matches at 8 bases. V gave up 4 bases and J gave up 5 bases; unmatched junction bases: 10. The CDR3 runs to 15 residues. Germline V gives CDR1 SGHNT, CDR2 YYREEE (reference sequence). This CDR3 reads CASSQQAGVWETQYF. As DNA, the CDR3 is TGTGCCAGCAGCCAGCAAGCGGGGGTATGGGAGACCCAGTACTTC.

This clone was counted once. The rearrangement joins TRBV27 to TRBJ2-7; D not certain. This CDR3 is 14 amino acids long. The V and J ends lost 2 bases and 0 bases respectively, with 8 bases between them. Germline V gives CDR1 MNHEY, CDR2 SMNVEV (reference sequence). The CDR3 bases are TGTGCCAGCAGTTTAGGTGGACGCTCCTACGAGCAGTACTTC. This translates into CASSLGGRSYEQYF.

The rearrangement uses TRBV28 and TRBJ2-5; 8 bases line up with TRBD2. Germline CDR1 is MDHEN and CDR2 is SYDVKM. CDR3 length: 14 amino acids. Unmatched junction bases numbered 1, after V lost 3 bases and J lost 1 base. CDR3 nucleotide sequence: TGTGCCAGCAGTTTCCTAGCGGGCCAAGAGACCCAGTACTTC. Its protein product is CASSFLAGQETQYF.

The chain joins TRBV5-4 to TRBJ1-5, with D unclear. Trimming removed 1 base at V and 6 bases at J, with 5 bases between. CDR1 SGHNT and CDR2 YYREEE come from the germline V gene (reference sequence). This CDR3 region has 12 residues. The CDR3, as DNA: TGTGCCAGCAGCTTGTGGGGTCAGCCCCAGCATTTT. Protein product: CASSLWGQPQHF.

The chain employs TRBV7-2 and TRBJ2-5, with 14 bases fitting TRBD2. Germline CDR1 and CDR2: SGHTA and FQGNSA. This CDR3 contains 17 residues. After removal of 4 bases from V and 5 bases from J, the junction contained 9 bases not matched to a gene. CDR3 region: CASSSFPRTSGGETQYF. CDR3 in DNA: TGTGCCAGCAGCTCCTTTCCGCGGACTAGCGGGGGGGAGACCCAGTACTTC.

The chain employs TRBV7-9 and TRBJ1-3, with 7 nucleotides matching TRBD1. Germline V gene data show CDR1 as SEHNR and CDR2 as FQNEAQ (reference sequence). With V trimmed by 5 bases and J by 3 bases, 13 bases remained unmatched. This CDR3 is 17 amino acids long. Written as DNA, the CDR3 is TGTGCCAGCAGCCCCGAGGGGGCGGGCCGCCGTGGAAACACCATATATTTT. Residues: CASSPEGAGRRGNTIYF.

The V gene is TRBV19, the J gene TRBJ2-7, with 10 bases lining up with TRBD2. Germline CDR1 LNHDA, CDR2 SQIVND (reference sequence). The CDR3 length is 15 residues. After removal of 1 base from V and 6 bases from J, the junction contained 6 bases not matched to a gene. CDR3 in DNA: TGTGCCAGTAGTATAGCCGGGACTAGCGTTACCGAGCAGTACTTC. It codes for CASSIAGTSVTEQYF.

The genes are TRBV28 and TRBJ1-1; no definite D call. Germline CDR1 reads MDHEN; CDR2 reads SYDVKM. CDR3 length equals 12 residues. V was clipped by 8 bases and J by 1 base, with 8 bases between them. The DNA of the CDR3 is TGTGCCAGCCAAAGGGCGAACACTGAAGCTTTCTTT. It specifies CASQRANTEAFF.

V usage is TRBV3-1 (or the pseudogene TRBV3-2) and J usage is TRBJ2-7; a weak D match, TRBD2 (6 bases). Germline CDR1 LGHDT, CDR2 YNNKEL (reference sequence). V lost 3 bases and J 5 bases, leaving 17 bases between the germline ends. CDR3 length: 15 amino acids. The CDR3 DNA sequence: TGTGCCAGCAGCCATAAAGTCGGAGGGCCTCACGAGCAGTACTTC. The encoded protein is CASSHKVGGPHEQYF.

The chain's CDR3 is CASALQGANEKLFF. In DNA form, the CDR3 reads TGTGCCAGCGCGCTGCAGGGCGCTAATGAAAAACTGTTTTTT. This chain connects TRBV19 to TRBJ1-4, with a tentative D call TRBD1 (5 bases). Germline V gene lookup returns CDR1 LNHDA and CDR2 SQIVND (reference sequence). The CDR3 loop spans 14 amino acids. V dropped 9 bases and J dropped 3 bases, with 14 bases sitting between them.

The chain uses TRBV3-1 (or the pseudogene TRBV3-2) and TRBJ2-3; D is undetermined. Germline V gives CDR1 LGHDT, CDR2 YNNKEL (reference sequence). CDR3 size: 15 residues. The V end was cut by 4 bases, the J end by 2 bases, with 13 bases between. This CDR3 is CASSPQGQATDTQYF. The CDR3 nucleotides read TGTGCCAGCAGCCCCCAAGGGCAGGCCACAGATACGCAGTATTTT.

This chain uses TRBV6-5 with TRBJ2-7; 12 nucleotides agree with TRBD1. CDR1 is MNHEY and CDR2 is SVGAGI in the germline V gene. This CDR3 region has 14 residues. Unmatched junction bases numbered 4, after V lost 8 bases and J lost 2 bases. CDR3 bases: TGTGCCAGCGGCTGGGACAGGGGGCCCTACGAGCAGTACTTC. Amino acids: CASGWDRGPYEQYF.

The chain combines TRBV5-1 with TRBJ2-3; the match to TRBD1 covers 8 bases. The CDR3 covers 13 residues. CDR1 is SGHRS and CDR2 is YFSETQ in the germline V gene. The junction had 1 base not matched to a gene; V was cut back by 7 bases and J by 0 bases. The CDR3 loop is CASGTGSTDTQYF. DNA for the CDR3: TGCGCCAGCGGGACAGGCAGCACAGATACGCAGTATTTT.

This clone was counted once. The chain combines TRBV3-1 (or the pseudogene TRBV3-2) with TRBJ1-2, with 7 bases fitting TRBD1. V dropped 0 bases and J dropped 3; count of bases not matched to a gene: 7. CDR3 length: 16 amino acids. CDR1 is LGHDT and CDR2 is YNNKEL in the germline V gene (reference sequence). The CDR3 is CASSQDQGDGYYGYTF. CDR3 nucleotides: TGTGCCAGCAGCCAAGATCAGGGGGATGGGTACTATGGCTACACCTTC.

About this clone itself: Within the sample, other DNA sequences also encode this same CDR3. V is TRBV5-6 and J is TRBJ1-2, with no clear D. The CDR3 has 11 amino acids. Trimming pared 4 bases from V and 5 bases from J, leaving 6 bases between. Germline V gene sequence: CDR1 SGHDT, CDR2 YYEEEE. CDR3 in amino acids: CASSLLYGYTF. In DNA, the CDR3 is TGTGCCAGCAGCCTCTTATATGGCTACACCTTC. The entire variable domain, with the rest obtained from reference TRBV5-6 and TRBJ1-2, is as follows: DAGVTQSPTHLIKTRGQQVTLRCSPKSGHDTVSWYQQALGQGPQFIFQYYEEEERQRGNFPDRFSGHQFPNYSSELNVNALLLGDSALYLCASSLLYGYTFGSGTRLTVV.

V usage is TRBV6-5 and J usage is TRBJ1-3; unclear D gene. V was shortened by 5 bases and J by 2 bases, with 10 bases between the two germline ends. The CDR3 is made up of 14 amino acids. CDR1 MNHEY and CDR2 SVGAGI come from the germline V gene. This CDR3 reads CASSPPSAGNTIYF. The CDR3 nucleotides are TGTGCCAGCAGTCCGCCCAGCGCTGGAAACACCATATATTTT.

The gene calls are TRBV2 and TRBJ2-1; tentative D call: TRBD1 (5 bases). This CDR3 has 12 amino acids. The germline V gene has CDR1 SNHLY and CDR2 FYNNEI. V lost 6 bases and J 6 bases, leaving 9 bases between the germline ends. The CDR3 is CASRTATNEQFF. CDR3 nucleotide sequence: TGTGCCAGCAGGACAGCGACCAATGAGCAGTTCTTC.

The rearrangement links TRBV5-1 to TRBJ1-1, with D perhaps matching TRBD1 (5 bases). In germline, CDR1 is SGHRS, CDR2 YFSETQ. V was pared by 3 bases and J by 0 bases, with 15 bases between. This CDR3 is built from 16 residues. As DNA, the CDR3 is TGCGCCAGCAGCTCGACCTCAGGGTCTATGAACACTGAAGCTTTCTTT. Translating it yields CASSSTSGSMNTEAFF.

The rearrangement uses TRBV27 and TRBJ2-6; D uncertain. This CDR3 is 14 amino acids long. The V gene lost 4 bases and the J gene lost 0 bases, with 4 bases spanning the gap. CDR1 is MNHEY, CDR2 SMNVEV, per germline (reference sequence). Here the CDR3 reads CASSSLSGANVLTF. CDR3 nucleotide sequence: TGTGCCAGCAGTTCCCTCTCTGGGGCCAACGTCCTGACTTTC.